This T cell receptor (beta chain) emerged from a study of T cells after yellow fever vaccination. Study outcomes and limitations: In post-booster samples, most primary-vaccination clones reappeared (approximately 96% CD4, 88% CD8).

This clonotype appeared many times. Antigen unknown. From germline, CDR1 is SGHRS and CDR2 YFSETQ. Trimming removed 0 bases from V and 4 bases from J; junction bases left unmatched: 1. This CDR3 is built from 15 residues. From the 5' RACE reads, TCRdb called clonotypes with MiXCR, one entry per CDR3 protein. The sample carries about 300,000 distinct CDR3 sequences, less than 9.5% recorded once. The V and J genes are TRBV5-1 and TRBJ2-2; TRBD2 aligns across 9 bases. This sequence was found in a man aged 18 to 29 who received the YFV17D yellow fever vaccine. The sequences come from CD4+ T cells sorted from PBMCs, collected 5 days after the yellow fever booster vaccination. The CDR3 DNA follows: TGCGCCAGCAGCTTGGGACTAGCGGTCACCGGGGAGCTGTTTTTT. Translated, it gives CASSLGLAVTGELFF. Using reference TRBV5-1 and TRBJ2-2 for the parts outside the CDR3, the full variable domain is KAGVTQTPRYLIKTRGQQVTLSCSPISGHRSVSWYQQTPGQGLQFLFEYFSETQRNKGNFPGRFSGRQFSNSRSEMNVSTLELGDSALYLCASSLGLAVTGELFFGEGSRLTVL.